This T cell receptor (beta chain) was identified in a study of Ad26.COV2.S vaccination and SARS-CoV-2 variants. Libraries were prepared by immunoSEQ multiplex PCR; TCRdb keeps only in-frame clonotypes and omits some of them. The top ten hold 1.5% to 2% of the sample, which has 300,000 to 400,000 clones, just over 85% seen once. CDR1 and CDR2 (germline): SGHAT, FQNNGV. CDR3 length: 15 amino acids. Germline trimming cut 5 bases from V and 2 bases from J; bases unmatched to any gene: 3. As to treatment: 19 received Ad26.COV2.S at low or high dose, single or two shots; about 5 received placebo; per-sample allocation not given. Sample collection was performed on day 63 after the first vaccine or placebo injection. A Boston donor was an adult aged 18-55 years. Ad26 vector vaccine expressed Wuhan-strain SARS-CoV-2 spike.

The V gene is TRBV11-2, the J gene TRBJ2-1; 10 nucleotides agree with TRBD1. This clonotype originated in a person between 18 and 60 years old who received the Ad26.COV2.S COVID-19 vaccine or a placebo. The sequences come from peripheral blood, collected in a trial of Ad26.COV2.S vaccine versus placebo. In nucleotides, the CDR3 is TGTGCCAGCAGCGCGACAGGGGGCACCTACAATGAGCAGTTCTTC. It is translated as CASSATGGTYNEQFF.